Described below is a single TCR beta chain sequence and its context. What it binds is not known. This may come from a read error, since a much larger clone is one base off. The data derive from a study of tumor and adjacent non-tumor tissue in lung cancer. Overall study findings and caveats: Patients with more diverse tumor TCRs had worse survival. Normal lung showed higher cumulative top 100 clone frequency than tumor. Tumor tissue had significantly higher TCR diversity than normal lung.

Three rounds of nested PCR, following a modified ARM-PCR protocol, produced the TCRbeta library. TCRdb processed the multiplex PCR reads anew with MiXCR; each CDR3 protein has one entry. This table holds under 45,000 distinct CDR3 sequences, roughly 60% found once. RNA was extracted from bulk tissue without any cell sorting. Distant lung tissue was collected more than 3 cm away from the tumor edge. Chemotherapy-naive patients with new lung cancer underwent thoracic surgery in China, August–late 2014. The sequencing input was distant non-tumor lung tissue. This clonotype was sampled from a man aged 45-65 years with non-small cell lung cancer.

The CDR3 DNA reads TGTGCCAGCACCTTACAGGAATACACTGAAACTTTCTTT. The encoded protein is CASTLQEYTETFF. The chain joins TRBV12-3 or TRBV12-4 to TRBJ1-1; TRBD1 might be the D (5 bases). The CDR3 is 13 amino acids.